The source of this T cell receptor beta chain is a study of blood T cell repertoires in COVID-19. The table came from immunoSEQ multiplex PCR; TCRdb's copy has only in-frame clones and leaves some out. The table lists about 69,000 clones, about 90% of them singletons. The Seattle patients joined while their infection was active and were tracked longitudinally afterward. Trimming stripped 0 bases from V and 5 bases from J, with 14 bases between. CDR1 and CDR2 from the germline V gene are SGHRS and YFSETQ. The CDR3 has 16 residues. The sequence was obtained from a man aged 40-50 years with COVID-19, enrolled during active disease. Sequenced input: peripheral blood. The rearrangement uses TRBV5-1 and TRBJ2-2; tentatively, D is TRBD2 (5 bases). The CDR3 DNA follows: TGCGCCAGCAGCTTGGGTGAAGGAGGTTATACCGGGGAGCTGTTTTTT. It is translated as CASSLGEGGYTGELFF. Together with reference TRBV5-1 and TRBJ2-2, the CDR3 gives the full variable domain: KAGVTQTPRYLIKTRGQQVTLSCSPISGHRSVSWYQQTPGQGLQFLFEYFSETQRNKGNFPGRFSGRQFSNSRSEMNVSTLELGDSALYLCASSLGEGGYTGELFFGEGSRLTVL.